The rows below give T cell receptor beta chains drawn from one sample of a study of T-cell reconstitution after alpha-beta-depleted transplantation in children. TCRdb independently ran MiXCR on the PCR reads; one entry per CDR3 protein. The sample lists approximately 980,000 distinct CDR3 sequences; about 29% were seen once. The sample consisted of PBMCs, mostly from graft donor cells, taken 360 days after TCRalphabeta/CD19-depleted stem cell transplant. The source of these receptors is a boy less than two years old who had a stem cell transplant for SCID, so the T cells may come from the graft donor. Each CDR3 is given with its conserved first and last residue. The D gene is left open where the match is weak. The listing skips clone size in some rows; elsewhere it reads once, few, many or a size class.

j_call	d_call	clone_size	v_call	cdr3_aa	cdr3_nt
TRBJ2-2	-	-	TRBV6-1	CAIRLSGSIAGELFF	TGTGCCATCCGCTTGTCCGGGTCAATTGCCGGGGAGCTGTTTTTT
TRBJ1-1	-	-	TRBV6-1	CASRQSVFMNTEAFF	TGTGCCAGCAGGCAGTCAGTGTTCATGAACACTGAAGCTTTCTTT
TRBJ2-3	TRBD2	-	TRBV3-1	CASSQDAGGTDTQYF	TGTGCCAGCAGCCAAGACGCGGGGGGGACAGATACGCAGTATTTT
TRBJ2-7	TRBD1	-	TRBV12-3/TRBV12-4	CASSVALGQGMGTYEQYF	TGTGCCAGCAGCGTCGCCCTCGGACAGGGGATGGGGACCTACGAGCAGTACTTC
TRBJ2-7	-	few	TRBV12-3/TRBV12-4	CASSLVGATSYEQYF	TGTGCCAGCAGTTTAGTGGGCGCCACCTCCTACGAGCAGTACTTC
TRBJ1-2	-	few	TRBV20-1	CSARDMTQGVYGYTF	TGCAGTGCTAGAGATATGACACAGGGAGTCTATGGCTACACCTTC
TRBJ1-2	-	few	TRBV29-1	CSVAPPLTGTYGYTF	TGCAGCGTTGCGCCACCCCTGACAGGAACCTATGGCTACACCTTC
TRBJ2-5	-	-	TRBV28	CASSHTGTQGETQYF	TGTGCCAGCAGCCACACCGGGACGCAGGGAGAGACCCAGTACTTC
TRBJ2-1	TRBD2	-	TRBV5-1	CASNVGGDYNEQFF	TGCGCCAGCAACGTCGGGGGGGATTACAATGAGCAGTTCTTC
TRBJ2-3	-	few	TRBV5-1	CASSLMPPSTDTQYF	TGCGCCAGCAGCTTGATGCCTCCTAGCACAGATACGCAGTATTTT
TRBJ2-2	-	few	TRBV25-1	CASCRGSGGELFF	TGTGCCAGTTGCCGGGGTAGCGGCGGGGAGCTGTTTTTT
TRBJ2-3	-	-	TRBV7-2	CASSLLGAANTQYF	TGTGCCAGCAGCCTCTTGGGGGCCGCGAATACGCAGTATTTT
TRBJ2-7	-	few	TRBV12-3/TRBV12-4	CASSLGPLGDEQYF	TGTGCCAGCAGTTTAGGGCCCCTAGGCGACGAGCAGTACTTC
TRBJ2-3	TRBD2	-	TRBV10-3	CAISETALAGGSTDTQYF	TGTGCCATCAGTGAAACCGCACTAGCGGGGGGCAGCACAGATACGCAGTATTTT
TRBJ1-1	-	few	TRBV5-1	CASSFTTAMNTEAFF	TGCGCCAGCAGCTTTACTACAGCCATGAACACTGAAGCTTTCTTT
TRBJ1-3	-	once	TRBV20-1	CSASIRQASGNTIYF	TGCAGTGCTAGTATCCGACAGGCCTCTGGAAACACCATATATTTT
TRBJ2-1	-	few	TRBV12-3/TRBV12-4	CASSRTGEVGSYNEQFF	TGTGCCAGCAGCCGCACAGGGGAGGTAGGCTCCTACAATGAGCAGTTCTTC
TRBJ2-7	-	-	TRBV6-2/TRBV6-3	CASSYGGSHEQYF	TGTGCCAGCAGTTACGGGGGGAGCCACGAGCAGTACTTC
TRBJ2-2	-	-	TRBV28	CASSFAPTNTGELFF	TGTGCCAGCAGTTTCGCACCGACGAACACCGGGGAGCTGTTTTTT
TRBJ2-1	TRBD2	once	TRBV11-2	CASSLVGGGASTPYNEQFF	TGTGCCAGCAGCTTAGTCGGGGGGGGCGCATCAACCCCCTACAATGAGCAGTTCTTC
TRBJ2-1	-	many	TRBV12-3/TRBV12-4	CASSFTGSSYNEQFF	TGTGCCAGCAGTTTCACAGGGAGCTCCTACAATGAGCAGTTCTTC
TRBJ1-2	-	-	TRBV5-1	CASSPPRRSYGYTF	TGCGCCAGCAGCCCTCCCAGACGGAGCTATGGCTACACCTTC